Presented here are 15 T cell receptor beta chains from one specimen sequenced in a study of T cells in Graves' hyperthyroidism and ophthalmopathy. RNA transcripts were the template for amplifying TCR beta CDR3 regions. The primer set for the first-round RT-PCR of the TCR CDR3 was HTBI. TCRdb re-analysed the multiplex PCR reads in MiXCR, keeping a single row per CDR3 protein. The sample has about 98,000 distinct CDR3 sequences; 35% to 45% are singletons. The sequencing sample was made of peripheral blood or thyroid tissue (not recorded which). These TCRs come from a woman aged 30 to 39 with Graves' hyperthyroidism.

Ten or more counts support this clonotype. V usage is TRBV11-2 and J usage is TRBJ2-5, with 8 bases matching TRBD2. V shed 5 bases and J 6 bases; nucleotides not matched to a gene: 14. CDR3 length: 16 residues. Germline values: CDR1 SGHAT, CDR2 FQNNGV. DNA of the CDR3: TGTGCCAGCAGCCTCGGCGGGGCGGGAGGAACGAAGACCCAGTACTTC. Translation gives CASSLGGAGGTKTQYF.

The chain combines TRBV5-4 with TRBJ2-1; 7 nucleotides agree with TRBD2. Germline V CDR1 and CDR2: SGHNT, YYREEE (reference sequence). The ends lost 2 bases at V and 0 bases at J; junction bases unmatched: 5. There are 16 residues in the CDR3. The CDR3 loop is CASSLAGLSSYNEQFF. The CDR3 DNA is TGTGCCAGCAGCTTAGCGGGATTAAGCTCCTACAATGAGCAGTTCTTC.

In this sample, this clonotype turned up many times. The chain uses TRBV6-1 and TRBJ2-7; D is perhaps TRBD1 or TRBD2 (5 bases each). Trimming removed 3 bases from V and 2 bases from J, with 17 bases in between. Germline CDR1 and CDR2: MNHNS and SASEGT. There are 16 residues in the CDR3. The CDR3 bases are TGTGCCAGCAGTGATTGGGGCGGGCCCACCCCCTACGAGCAGTACTTC. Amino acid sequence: CASSDWGGPTPYEQYF.

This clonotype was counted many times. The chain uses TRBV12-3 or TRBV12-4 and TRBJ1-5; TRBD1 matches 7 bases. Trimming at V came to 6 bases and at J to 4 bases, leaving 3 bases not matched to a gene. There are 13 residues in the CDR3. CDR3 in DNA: TGTGCCAGCAGCCCGACAGGGAATCAGCCCCAGCATTTT. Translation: CASSPTGNQPQHF.

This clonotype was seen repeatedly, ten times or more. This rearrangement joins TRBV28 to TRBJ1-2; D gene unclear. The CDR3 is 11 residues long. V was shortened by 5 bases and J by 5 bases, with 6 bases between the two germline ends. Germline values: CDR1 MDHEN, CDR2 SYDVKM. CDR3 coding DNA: TGTGCCAGCAGTGGGGAATATGGCTACACCTTC. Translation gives CASSGEYGYTF.

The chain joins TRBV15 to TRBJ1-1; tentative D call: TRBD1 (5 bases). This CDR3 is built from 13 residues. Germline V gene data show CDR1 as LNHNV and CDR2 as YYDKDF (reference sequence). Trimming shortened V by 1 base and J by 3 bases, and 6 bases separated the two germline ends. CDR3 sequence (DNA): TGTGCCACCAGCAGAGCCAGGGACACTGAAGCTTTCTTT. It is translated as CATSRARDTEAFF.

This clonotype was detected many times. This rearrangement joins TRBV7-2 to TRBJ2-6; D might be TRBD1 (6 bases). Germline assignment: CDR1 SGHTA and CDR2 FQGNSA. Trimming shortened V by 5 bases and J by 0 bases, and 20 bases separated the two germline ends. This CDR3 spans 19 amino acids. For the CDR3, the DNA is TGTGCCAGCAGCCCAAAACGAGGGGGATACGTCTCTGGGGCCAACGTCCTGACTTTC. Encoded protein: CASSPKRGGYVSGANVLTF.

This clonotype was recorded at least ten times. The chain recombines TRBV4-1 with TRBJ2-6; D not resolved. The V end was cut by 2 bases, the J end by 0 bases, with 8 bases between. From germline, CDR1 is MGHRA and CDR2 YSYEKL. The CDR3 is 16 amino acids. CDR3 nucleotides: TGCGCCAGCAGCCAACTAGGGATCTCTGGGGCCAACGTCCTGACTTTC. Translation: CASSQLGISGANVLTF.

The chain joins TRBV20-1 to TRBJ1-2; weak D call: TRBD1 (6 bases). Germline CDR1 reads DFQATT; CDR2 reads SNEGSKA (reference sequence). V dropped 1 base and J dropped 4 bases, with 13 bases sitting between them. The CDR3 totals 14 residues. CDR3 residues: CSARAYRAGYGYTF. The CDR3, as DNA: TGCAGTGCTAGAGCCTACAGGGCTGGCTATGGCTACACCTTC.

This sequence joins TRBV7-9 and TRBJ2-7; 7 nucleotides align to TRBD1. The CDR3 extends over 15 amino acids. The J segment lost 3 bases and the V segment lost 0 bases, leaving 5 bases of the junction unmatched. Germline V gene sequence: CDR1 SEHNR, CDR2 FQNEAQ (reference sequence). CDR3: CASSLALDRVYEQYF. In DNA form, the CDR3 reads TGTGCCAGCAGCTTAGCGCTCGACAGGGTCTACGAGCAGTACTTC.

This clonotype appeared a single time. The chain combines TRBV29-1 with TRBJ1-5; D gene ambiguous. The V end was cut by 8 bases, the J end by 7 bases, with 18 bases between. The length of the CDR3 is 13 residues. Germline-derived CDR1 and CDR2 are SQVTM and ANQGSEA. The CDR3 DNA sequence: TGCAGCCCTCGAGGAGGGCAGGAACAGCCCCAGCATTTT. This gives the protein CSPRGGQEQPQHF.

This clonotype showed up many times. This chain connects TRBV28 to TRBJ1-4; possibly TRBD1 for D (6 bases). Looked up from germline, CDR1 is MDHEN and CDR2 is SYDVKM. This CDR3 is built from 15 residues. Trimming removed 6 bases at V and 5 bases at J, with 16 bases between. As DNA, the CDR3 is TGTGCCAGCAGCTCAAGACAGGTGGGGAATGAAAAACTGTTTTTT. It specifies CASSSRQVGNEKLFF. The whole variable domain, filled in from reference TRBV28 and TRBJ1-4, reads DVKVTQSSRYLVKRTGEKVFLECVQDMDHENMFWYRQDPGLGLRLIYFSYDVKMKEKGDIPEGYSVSREKKERFSLILESASTNQTSMYLCASSSRQVGNEKLFFGSGTQLSVL.

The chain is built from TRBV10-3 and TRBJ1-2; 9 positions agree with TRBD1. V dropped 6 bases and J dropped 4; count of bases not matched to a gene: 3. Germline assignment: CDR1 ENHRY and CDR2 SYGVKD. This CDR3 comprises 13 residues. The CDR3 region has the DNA TGTGCCATCAGGGGACAGGGATCCTATGGCTACACCTTC. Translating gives CAIRGQGSYGYTF.

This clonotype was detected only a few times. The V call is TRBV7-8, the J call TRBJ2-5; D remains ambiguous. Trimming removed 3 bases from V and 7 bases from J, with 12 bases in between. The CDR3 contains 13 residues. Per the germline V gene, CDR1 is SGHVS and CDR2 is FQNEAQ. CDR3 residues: CASSFTAGATQYF. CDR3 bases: TGTGCCAGCAGCTTTACGGCAGGAGCGACCCAGTACTTC.

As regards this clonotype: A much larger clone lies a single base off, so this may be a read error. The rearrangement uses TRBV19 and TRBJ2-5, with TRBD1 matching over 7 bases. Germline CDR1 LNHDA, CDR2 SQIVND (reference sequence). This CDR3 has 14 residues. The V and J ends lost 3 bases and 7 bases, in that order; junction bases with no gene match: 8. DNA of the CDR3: TGTGCCAGTAGTATTGAGGGGGCGTCTCGGACCCAGTACTTC. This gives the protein CASSIEGASRTQYF.